A single sample is the source of the 18 T cell receptor beta chains below, sequenced in a study of Ad26.COV2.S vaccination and SARS-CoV-2 variants. Noted treatment: over 15 received Ad26.COV2.S at low or high dose, single or two shots; roughly five received placebo; per-sample allocation not given. The samples date from day 63 after the first vaccine or placebo injection. TCRdb keeps only in-frame clones here, not all; method: immunoSEQ multiplex PCR. This repertoire shows a few hundred thousand clones, around 87% found once; its top ten account for over 2.5%. Sequenced here: peripheral blood, sampled in a trial of Ad26.COV2.S vaccine versus placebo. The source of these receptors is a person aged 18-60 years who received the Ad26.COV2.S COVID-19 vaccine or a placebo.

A word on this clone: The junction differs from germline at one of its ends, possibly a read error. The chain combines TRBV5-6 with TRBJ1-2; D is unclear. Germline V gene lookup returns CDR1 SGHDT and CDR2 YYEEEE. The CDR3 is 12 residues long. The CDR3 bases are TGTGCCAACAGCCCCGGACCCTATGGCTACACCTTC. This encodes CANSPGPYGYTF.

This chain connects TRBV6-5 to TRBJ1-5, with D possibly being TRBD1 (5 bases). The CDR3 length is 15 residues. Germline CDR1 and CDR2: MNHEY and SVGAGI. The V and J ends lost 5 bases and 4 bases respectively, with 15 bases between them. CDR3 region: CASSPLGRTNQPQHF. DNA for the CDR3: TGTGCCAGCAGTCCCCTCGGACGGACAAATCAGCCCCAGCATTTT.

This clone was detected only a few times. The rearrangement uses TRBV15 and TRBJ1-1, with 7 bases aligning to TRBD1. The trim removed 7 bases at V and 5 bases at J, leaving 7 bases unmatched. The CDR3 runs to 13 residues. Germline CDR1 and CDR2: LNHNV and YYDKDF (reference sequence). The CDR3 DNA is TGTGCCACCAATTTCAGGGGGGGTACTGAAGCTTTCTTT. It yields the protein CATNFRGGTEAFF.

The rearrangement links TRBV18 to TRBJ2-7; 11 bases line up with TRBD2. The CDR3 runs to 15 residues. V shed 4 bases and J 3 bases; nucleotides not matched to a gene: 5. Germline V lookup: CDR1 KGHSH, CDR2 LQKENI. The CDR3 bases are TGTGCCAGCTCACTGGGACTAGCGGAAATCTACGAGCAGTACTTC. Translated: CASSLGLAEIYEQYF. The whole variable domain, remainder taken from reference TRBV18 and TRBJ2-7, is NAGVMQNPRHLVRRRGQEARLRCSPMKGHSHVYWYRQLPEEGLKFMVYLQKENIIDESGMPKERFSAEFPKEGPSILRIQQVVRGDSAAYFCASSLGLAEIYEQYFGPGTRLTVT.

The rearrangement joins TRBV6-5 to TRBJ2-3; TRBD1 or TRBD2 may be the D gene (6 bases each). The CDR3 is 15 residues long. Trimming shortened V by 0 bases and J by 4 bases, and 11 bases separated the two germline ends. Germline loops: CDR1 MNHEY, CDR2 SVGAGI. The CDR3 loop is CASSYSWGAADTQYF. CDR3 nucleotides: TGTGCCAGCAGTTACTCCTGGGGGGCCGCAGATACGCAGTATTTT.

V usage is TRBV4-1 and J usage is TRBJ1-4; D is ambiguous. There are 13 residues in the CDR3. Germline loops: CDR1 MGHRA, CDR2 YSYEKL. V was shortened by 1 base and J by 7 bases, with 7 bases between the two germline ends. The CDR3 nucleotides are TGCGCCAGCAGCCAAGCATATTCTGAAAAACTGTTTTTT. As protein: CASSQAYSEKLFF.

V and J are TRBV4-1 and TRBJ2-2; D is unresolved. This CDR3 contains 17 residues. Germline loops: CDR1 MGHRA, CDR2 YSYEKL. V lost 4 bases and J lost 2, with 17 bases in between. CDR3 in DNA: TGCGCCAGCAGCCCCCTGAGTGGGCCGGTTAACACCGGGGAGCTGTTTTTT. Translating gives CASSPLSGPVNTGELFF.

The chain carries TRBV5-1 and TRBJ2-3; D is possibly TRBD2 (5 bases). Looked up from germline, CDR1 is SGHRS and CDR2 is YFSETQ. This CDR3 contains 16 residues. The V end was cut by 6 bases, the J end by 2 bases, with 19 bases between. CDR3 amino acids: CASTRERLPNTDTQYF. The CDR3 DNA follows: TGCGCCAGCACAAGGGAGAGACTACCGAACACAGATACGCAGTATTTT. The entire variable domain, with the rest obtained from reference TRBV5-1 and TRBJ2-3, is as follows: KAGVTQTPRYLIKTRGQQVTLSCSPISGHRSVSWYQQTPGQGLQFLFEYFSETQRNKGNFPGRFSGRQFSNSRSEMNVSTLELGDSALYLCASTRERLPNTDTQYFGPGTRLTVL.

This clone was seen only once. The chain combines TRBV7-2 with TRBJ2-5; TRBD1 matches at 10 bases. CDR1 and CDR2 (germline): SGHTA, FQGNSA. The length of the CDR3 is 15 residues. The V gene end was trimmed by 5 bases and the J gene end by 6 bases; junction bases not matched to a gene: 9. The CDR3 spells CASSPGTGVAKTQYF. For the CDR3, the DNA is TGTGCCAGCAGCCCCGGGACAGGGGTGGCGAAGACCCAGTACTTC.

This rearrangement joins TRBV5-1 to TRBJ2-1; D unclear. Germline CDR1 reads SGHRS; CDR2 reads YFSETQ. V gave up 3 bases and J gave up 0 bases, with 16 bases separating them. CDR3 length: 17 residues. The CDR3 is CASSSIPSASSYNEQFF. In DNA form, the CDR3 reads TGCGCCAGCAGCTCGATTCCCTCCGCGAGCTCCTACAATGAGCAGTTCTTC.

This clone was observed once. The chain employs TRBV6-2 or TRBV6-3 and TRBJ2-7; 9 bases fit TRBD2. The germline V gene has CDR1 MNHEY and CDR2 SVGEGT. The junction had 11 bases not matched to a gene; V was cut back by 2 bases and J by 6 bases. The CDR3 is 16 amino acids. CDR3 residues: CASSYVLAGSPTEQYF. CDR3 sequence (DNA): TGTGCCAGCAGTTACGTCCTAGCGGGGTCCCCTACCGAGCAGTACTTC.

V and J are TRBV18 and TRBJ2-2, with TRBD2 matching 10 bases. The V gene's germline CDR1 is KGHSH and CDR2 LQKENI. V dropped 2 bases and J dropped 5; count of bases not matched to a gene: 2. The CDR3 extends over 15 amino acids. CDR3 sequence (DNA): TGTGCCAGCTCACCAAAACTAGCGGGGACCGGGGAGCTGTTTTTT. Translated: CASSPKLAGTGELFF.

The rearrangement links TRBV23-1 to TRBJ2-3; a weak D match, TRBD1 (6 bases). TRBV23-1 is known as an ORF, though its function is uncertain. The CDR3 consists of 16 residues. Trimming pared 4 bases from V and 4 bases from J, leaving 18 bases between. Written as DNA, the CDR3 is TGCGCCAGCAGTCCGTTCCGGGACAAGCCCCCAGATACGCAGTATTTT. It yields the protein CASSPFRDKPPDTQYF.

This chain joins TRBV28 and TRBJ1-2, with 7 bases matching TRBD1. Germline values: CDR1 MDHEN, CDR2 SYDVKM. This CDR3 is 14 amino acids long. The trim removed 7 bases at V and 2 bases at J, leaving 7 bases unmatched. The CDR3 sequence is CASTPGQRNYGYTF. The CDR3 region has the DNA TGTGCCAGCACCCCGGGACAGAGAAACTATGGCTACACCTTC.

V gene TRBV6-5 combines with J gene TRBJ1-3; the D gene is possibly TRBD1 (5 bases). Germline V CDR1 and CDR2: MNHEY, SVGAGI. This CDR3 comprises 15 residues. Trimming took 4 bases from V and 4 from J, leaving 14 bases between them. CDR3 in DNA: TGTGCCAGCAGTTCCGGAGGGGCGCCGGGAAACACCATATATTTT. Translation gives CASSSGGAPGNTIYF.

The V call is TRBV15, the J call TRBJ2-5; the match to TRBD2 covers 11 bases. Germline V gene data show CDR1 as LNHNV and CDR2 as YYDKDF (reference sequence). The V gene end was trimmed by 5 bases and the J gene end by 4 bases; junction bases not matched to a gene: 6. The CDR3 has 15 residues. For the CDR3, the DNA is TGTGCCACCAGCCTAGCGGGGGGCTCCGGAGAGACCCAGTACTTC. As protein: CATSLAGGSGETQYF.

There are a few counts of this clone. The chain carries TRBV7-9 and TRBJ1-3; tentative D call: TRBD1 (5 bases). Germline V gene data show CDR1 as SEHNR and CDR2 as FQNEAQ (reference sequence). The CDR3 is 16 amino acids. With 6 bases removed from V and 8 bases from J, the gap between germline ends came to 23 bases. The CDR3 bases are TGTGCCAGCAGGCTTTTCGCCCAGATGGGACGGGACACCATATATTTT. Amino acid sequence: CASRLFAQMGRDTIYF.

The rearrangement uses TRBV18 and TRBJ2-3, with TRBD2 matching 12 bases. CDR1 is KGHSH and CDR2 is LQKENI in the germline V gene. Trimming cost V 7 bases and J 0 bases; bases outside gene matches: 5. The CDR3 consists of 16 residues. The CDR3 DNA sequence: TGTGCCAGCTTAGCCGGGACTAGCGGGAGCACAGATACGCAGTATTTT. This gives the protein CASLAGTSGSTDTQYF.